These 29 T cell receptor beta chains originate from one sample sequenced in a study of cytotoxic CD8 clonotypes in ibrutinib-treated CLL. Assay used: immunoSEQ multiplex PCR; TCRdb lists only in-frame clones, some missing. Counted here are about 200,000 clones, around 72% occurring once; the ten biggest clones make up roughly 13%. This sample comprised PBMCs, obtained after 24 months of ibrutinib treatment. These receptors all stem from a human donor with chronic lymphocytic leukemia.

The V and J genes are TRBV6-5 and TRBJ1-4; a possible D gene is TRBD1 (5 bases). The germline V and J ends were trimmed by 6 bases and 3 bases, with 14 bases remaining between them. The germline CDR1 and CDR2 sequences are MNHEY and SVGAGI. The CDR3 has 15 amino acids. The CDR3 nucleotides are TGTGCCAGCAGAAGTGTCGGGGGGGCTAATGAAAAACTGTTTTTT. Translating gives CASRSVGGANEKLFF.

Notes on this clone: A read error is possible here, since a much larger clone lies one base away. The chain joins TRBV30 to TRBJ1-1, with D unclear. The germline gives CDR1 GTSNPN, CDR2 SVGIG (reference sequence). This CDR3 has 13 amino acids. The ends were cut back, 0 bases at V and 1 base at J, with 6 bases in the middle. For the CDR3, the DNA is TGTGCCTGGAGTGTACGGGGGAACACTGAAGCTTTCTTT. Its protein is CAWSVRGNTEAFF.

This sequence joins TRBV28 and TRBJ2-7; possibly TRBD1 for D (5 bases). Trimming pared 5 bases from V and 3 bases from J, leaving 20 bases between. This CDR3 has 16 amino acids. The V gene's germline CDR1 is MDHEN and CDR2 SYDVKM. The CDR3 here is CASSQPRQGYSYEQYF. DNA of the CDR3: TGTGCCAGCAGTCAACCCAGGCAGGGATATAGCTACGAGCAGTACTTC.

The DNA for the CDR3 is TGTGCCAGCAGTCGGGAGGGAGGGTCCTACAATGAGCAGTTCTTC. This sequence encodes CASSREGGSYNEQFF. The chain recombines TRBV7-3 with TRBJ2-1; 8 bases fit TRBD2. The V segment lost 6 bases and the J segment 1 base; nucleotides outside the gene matches: 5. Germline CDR1 reads SGHTA; CDR2 reads FQGTGA. This CDR3 spans 15 amino acids.

The chain employs TRBV30 and TRBJ1-5; 9 bases map to TRBD1. J lost 6 bases, V lost 3 bases, and 6 bases had no gene match. Germline-derived CDR1 and CDR2 are GTSNPN and SVGIG (reference sequence). This CDR3 comprises 14 residues. The CDR3 loop reads CAWREDRGSQPQHF. The CDR3 DNA reads TGTGCCTGGAGGGAAGACAGGGGGAGTCAGCCCCAGCATTTT. The whole variable domain, filled in from reference TRBV30 and TRBJ1-5, reads SQTIHQWPATLVQPVGSPLSLECTVEGTSNPNLYWYRQAAGRGLQLLFYSVGIGQISSEVPQNLSASRPQDRQFILSSKKLLLSDSGFYLCAWREDRGSQPQHFGDGTRLSIL.

Comment on this clone: Germline and junction disagree at one end, which may indicate a read error. This rearrangement joins TRBV7-7 to TRBJ2-3, with 7 bases lining up with TRBD1. This CDR3 region has 14 residues. Germline V gives CDR1 SSHAT, CDR2 FNYEAQ (reference sequence). CDR3 protein: CASSLGQGTDTQYF. DNA of the CDR3: TGTGCTAGCAGCTTAGGACAGGGCACAGATACGCAGTATTTT.

This CDR3 is CASSLDRWSGELFF. CDR3 bases: TGTGCCAGCAGCTTAGATCGGTGGTCCGGGGAGCTGTTTTTT. The gene calls are TRBV11-2 and TRBJ2-2; D gene ambiguous. This CDR3 spans 14 amino acids. The V gene lost 0 bases and the J gene lost 6 bases, with 8 bases spanning the gap. Per the germline V gene, CDR1 is SGHAT and CDR2 is FQNNGV.

The V and J genes are TRBV5-6 and TRBJ2-7, with TRBD1 identical over 11 bases. Germline V gene lookup returns CDR1 SGHDT and CDR2 YYEEEE. V shed 1 base and J 6 bases; nucleotides not matched to a gene: 6. The CDR3 spans 15 residues. CDR3 protein: CASSLWGTGGREQYF. The CDR3 nucleotides are TGTGCCAGCAGCTTGTGGGGGACAGGGGGTCGCGAGCAGTACTTC.

This clone was detected only a few times. The J gene is TRBJ1-5, the V gene TRBV6-1; no clear D gene. Germline V gene data show CDR1 as MNHNS and CDR2 as SASEGT. The V gene lost 6 bases and the J gene lost 3 bases, with 9 bases spanning the gap. The CDR3 spans 13 residues. The CDR3 here is CASSDLHNQPQHF. Written as DNA, the CDR3 is TGTGCCAGCAGCGATTTGCACAATCAGCCCCAGCATTTT.

This clone was detected ten times or more. In nucleotides, the CDR3 is TGTGCCAGCAGCCAAGATGGGCCGGGAGTTGGCGAGCAGTACTTC. As protein: CASSQDGPGVGEQYF. J is TRBJ2-7 and V is TRBV4-2; weak D call: TRBD2 (6 bases). The germline gives CDR1 LGHNA, CDR2 YNFKEQ. This CDR3 spans 15 amino acids. V was shortened by 0 bases and J by 6 bases, with 15 bases between the two germline ends.

The chain employs TRBV19 and TRBJ2-1; 7 bases agree with TRBD2. Germline-derived CDR1 and CDR2 are LNHDA and SQIVND (reference sequence). There are 12 residues in the CDR3. Trimming took 5 bases from V and 10 from J; bases not matched to a gene: 5. The CDR3: CASSEGLTEQFF. For the CDR3, the DNA is TGTGCCAGTAGTGAGGGACTAACAGAGCAGTTCTTC.

The chain links TRBV21-1 to TRBJ2-4; the table assigns TRBD1, which was not confirmed against the DNA. TRBV21-1 is shown as a pseudogene. The CDR3 is 15 residues long. The DNA of the CDR3 is TGTGCCAGCGACCCGGCTGGGGCGAGGAAAAACATTCAGTACTTC. Protein product: CASDPAGARKNIQYF.

The J gene is TRBJ2-5, the V gene TRBV27; no firm D call. There are 13 residues in the CDR3. With 3 bases removed from V and 0 bases from J, the gap between germline ends came to 5 bases. CDR1 is MNHEY and CDR2 is SMNVEV in the germline V gene (reference sequence). This chain's CDR3 is CASSFGYQETQYF. CDR3 nucleotide sequence: TGTGCCAGCAGTTTTGGGTACCAAGAGACCCAGTACTTC.

This chain connects TRBV9 to TRBJ2-1; 8 positions agree with TRBD2. The CDR3 length is 15 residues. Unmatched junction bases numbered 7, after V lost 0 bases and J lost 8 bases. Germline CDR1 is SGDLS and CDR2 is YYNGEE. The CDR3 sequence is CASSVVLAGRDEQFF. Written as DNA, the CDR3 is TGTGCCAGCAGCGTAGTATTAGCGGGACGGGATGAGCAGTTCTTC.

The chain recombines TRBV9 with TRBJ2-2, with D perhaps matching TRBD1 (5 bases). Trimming took off 4 bases at V and 6 bases at J, with 19 bases between the two ends. CDR1 and CDR2 (germline): SGDLS, YYNGEE. The CDR3 runs to 16 residues. DNA for the CDR3: TGTGCCAGCAGCCAAAATTCGCAGGGTGTCGCCGGGGAGCTGTTTTTT. Amino acids: CASSQNSQGVAGELFF.

J is TRBJ2-7 and V is TRBV6-5, with D unclear. The CDR3 runs 12 residues. Germline V gives CDR1 MNHEY, CDR2 SVGAGI. V was trimmed by 4 bases and J by 5 bases, leaving 9 bases between them. The CDR3 bases are TGTGCCAGCAGTTTCGGAACTGACGAGCAGTACTTC. Translation: CASSFGTDEQYF.

The chain couples TRBV15 to TRBJ2-1, with TRBD2 matching over 7 bases. The ends lost 0 bases at V and 10 bases at J; junction bases unmatched: 9. The germline gives CDR1 LNHNV, CDR2 YYDKDF (reference sequence). The CDR3 has 15 residues. CDR3: CATSRETSRGGEQFF. DNA for the CDR3: TGTGCCACCAGCAGAGAGACTAGCCGAGGTGGGGAGCAGTTCTTC.

CDR3 bases: TGTGCCAGCAGTTACTCCCGAGATCAGCCCCAGCATTTT. It yields the protein CASSYSRDQPQHF. V usage is TRBV6-5 and J usage is TRBJ1-5; D remains ambiguous. The CDR3 loop spans 13 amino acids. The germline gives CDR1 MNHEY, CDR2 SVGAGI. V lost 0 bases and J lost 5, with 5 bases in between.

The CDR3 DNA is TGTGCCAGCACCGGGGGAGTGGGGACAGTAGGCGAGCAGTACTTC. It translates to CASTGGVGTVGEQYF. The chain carries TRBV11-2 and TRBJ2-7, with D perhaps TRBD1 (7 bases). The CDR3 is 15 residues long. In germline, CDR1 is SGHAT, CDR2 FQNNGV. Trimming left V 7 bases short and J 6 bases short, with 22 bases between.

This chain connects TRBV6-6 to TRBJ2-1, with TRBD1 matching over 8 bases. The CDR3 sequence is 14 residues long. Germline trimming cut 5 bases from V and 4 bases from J; bases unmatched to any gene: 4. Germline V gene lookup returns CDR1 MNHNY and CDR2 SVGAGI (reference sequence). The CDR3 region is CASSRDRSYNEQFF. The CDR3 nucleotides read TGTGCCAGCAGTCGGGACAGGAGTTACAATGAGCAGTTCTTC.

This clone showed up just a few times. The chain couples TRBV10-2 to TRBJ2-7, with TRBD1 matching over 9 bases. The CDR3 is 15 residues long. With 1 base clipped from V and 5 bases from J, the junction kept 6 bases outside the gene matches. Germline CDR1 and CDR2: WSHSY and SAAADI. The CDR3 region has the DNA TGCGCCAGCAGTGAGTTGGGACAGGGTATAAACGAGCAGTACTTC. Its protein is CASSELGQGINEQYF.

The chain's CDR3 is CASSQPGTGSYEQYF. The CDR3, as DNA: TGTGCCAGCAGCCAACCCGGGACAGGGTCCTACGAGCAGTACTTC. This chain joins TRBV4-2 and TRBJ2-7, with 9 nucleotides matching TRBD1. Per the germline V gene, CDR1 is LGHNA and CDR2 is YNFKEQ. This CDR3 is 15 amino acids long. V gave up 2 bases and J gave up 1 base; unmatched junction bases: 3.

The J gene is TRBJ2-3, the V gene TRBV2, with 10 bases lining up with TRBD1. V shed 6 bases and J 5 bases; nucleotides not matched to a gene: 5. The CDR3 consists of 14 residues. CDR1 and CDR2 from the germline V gene are SNHLY and FYNNEI. The CDR3 loop is CASRTGQGLDTQYF. The CDR3 DNA sequence: TGTGCCAGCAGGACGGGACAGGGGTTAGATACGCAGTATTTT. Full variable domain (missing parts from reference TRBV2 and TRBJ2-3): EPEVTQTPSHQVTQMGQEVILRCVPISNHLYFYWYRQILGQKVEFLVSFYNNEISEKSEIFDDQFSVERPDGSNFTLKIRSTKLEDSAMYFCASRTGQGLDTQYFGPGTRLTVL.

This rearrangement joins TRBV5-1 to TRBJ2-1; TRBD2 aligns across 13 bases. J lost 5 bases, V lost 2 bases, and 7 bases had no gene match. The CDR3 contains 17 residues. Per germline, CDR1 SGHRS and CDR2 YFSETQ. The CDR3 reads CASSLQGTSGTNNEQFF. DNA for the CDR3: TGCGCCAGCAGCTTACAGGGGACTAGCGGGACCAACAATGAGCAGTTCTTC.

This clone has a count of ten or more. The rearrangement links TRBV27 to TRBJ2-7; D is undetermined. The CDR3 extends over 14 amino acids. The ends were cut back, 4 bases at V and 4 bases at J, with 14 bases in the middle. Germline lookup yields CDR1 MNHEY and CDR2 SMNVEV (reference sequence). CDR3 sequence reads: CASSSTNREYEQYF. CDR3 in DNA: TGTGCCAGCAGTTCCACAAATCGAGAATACGAGCAGTACTTC.

The rearrangement links TRBV7-6 to TRBJ2-7; 11 bases are a match to TRBD2. The J segment lost 2 bases and the V segment lost 4 bases, leaving 7 bases of the junction unmatched. CDR1 is SGHVS, CDR2 FNYEAQ, per germline. The CDR3 sequence is 16 residues long. The DNA of the CDR3 is TGTGCCAGCAGCTCCGGGACTAGCGGCGGTACCTACGAGCAGTACTTC. It yields the protein CASSSGTSGGTYEQYF.

This chain links TRBV9 with TRBJ2-2; no clear D gene. This CDR3 has 12 residues. Germline V gene lookup returns CDR1 SGDLS and CDR2 YYNGEE. Trimming left V 3 bases short and J 9 bases short, with 9 bases between. In DNA, the CDR3 is TGTGCCAGCAGCGCCACCCTAAGGGAGCTGTTTTTT. This gives the protein CASSATLRELFF.

This clone showed up just once. This chain connects TRBV10-3 to TRBJ1-6; TRBD1 might be the D (5 bases). CDR1 and CDR2 from the germline V gene are ENHRY and SYGVKD. CDR3 length: 15 residues. V lost 0 bases, J lost 9 bases, and 12 bases lay in between. CDR3 coding DNA: TGTGCCATCAGTGAGTCGGGCAGGGATGTTTCACCCCTCCACTTT. Translation: CAISESGRDVSPLHF.

This clone has just a few counts. V gene TRBV18 combines with J gene TRBJ1-5; TRBD1 matches at 7 bases. Germline V CDR1 and CDR2: KGHSH, LQKENI. The trim removed 4 bases at V and 0 bases at J, leaving 6 bases unmatched. CDR3 length: 16 residues. In nucleotides, the CDR3 is TGTGCCAGCTCACTTAACCGGGACAGTAGCAATCAGCCCCAGCATTTT. Its translation is CASSLNRDSSNQPQHF.